A selection of T cell receptor beta chains follows, all from one sample in a study of blood T cell repertoires in COVID-19. TCRdb's table, derived via immunoSEQ multiplex PCR, lists solely in-frame clones and lacks some. This repertoire shows approximately 31,000 clones, 65% to 90% found once; its top ten account for approximately 15%. The specimen sequenced was peripheral blood. The receptors come from a woman between 55 and 75 years old with active COVID-19. Both conserved end residues are part of each CDR3. D genes are given only for firm matches. Only part of the rows carry a size: once, few, many, or a class if the clone is expanded.

d_call: TRBD1
clone_size: few
v_call: TRBV9
j_call: TRBJ1-3
cdr3_aa: CASSEGQGAHTIYF
cdr3_nt: TGTGCCAGCAGCGAAGGCCAGGGGGCCCACACCATATATTTT

d_call: .
clone_size: .
v_call: TRBV11-3
j_call: TRBJ1-1
cdr3_aa: CASSLGGDNTEAFF
cdr3_nt: TGTGCCAGCAGCTTAGGGGGAGATAACACTGAAGCTTTCTTT

d_call: .
clone_size: .
v_call: TRBV2
j_call: TRBJ2-2
cdr3_aa: CASSGPSRAGELFF
cdr3_nt: TGTGCCAGCAGTGGTCCCAGCCGGGCCGGGGAGCTGTTTTTT

d_call: .
clone_size: .
v_call: TRBV5-6
j_call: TRBJ1-5
cdr3_aa: CASSFLDRPNQPQHF
cdr3_nt: TGTGCCAGCAGCTTTCTTGACAGGCCCAATCAGCCCCAGCATTTT

d_call: .
clone_size: .
v_call: TRBV3-1/TRBV3-2
j_call: TRBJ2-1
cdr3_aa: CASSPLGGQQFF
cdr3_nt: TGTGCCAGCTCGCCCCTCGGCGGGCAGCAGTTCTTC

d_call: TRBD1
clone_size: .
v_call: TRBV5-1
j_call: TRBJ2-1
cdr3_aa: CASSERTGGNEQFF
cdr3_nt: TGCGCCAGCAGCGAACGGACAGGGGGGAATGAGCAGTTCTTC

d_call: .
clone_size: .
v_call: TRBV30
j_call: TRBJ1-1
cdr3_aa: CAWRTQGLYTEAFF
cdr3_nt: TGTGCCTGGAGAACCCAGGGGTTGTACACTGAAGCTTTCTTT

d_call: .
clone_size: once
v_call: TRBV2
j_call: TRBJ2-4
cdr3_aa: CASSESGSQNF
cdr3_nt: TGTGCCAGCAGTGAATCGGGGTCACAGAACTTC

d_call: TRBD1
clone_size: .
v_call: TRBV7-2
j_call: TRBJ2-7
cdr3_aa: CASSFSGQGGPEQYF
cdr3_nt: TGTGCCAGCAGCTTTAGTGGACAGGGGGGCCCAGAGCAGTACTTC

d_call: TRBD2
clone_size: .
v_call: TRBV2
j_call: TRBJ2-7
cdr3_aa: CASTPQAGPPYEQYF
cdr3_nt: TGTGCCAGCACGCCTCAAGCGGGGCCCCCCTACGAGCAGTACTTC

d_call: .
clone_size: .
v_call: TRBV19
j_call: TRBJ1-5
cdr3_aa: CASCSYSNQPQHF
cdr3_nt: TGTGCCAGTTGCAGTTATAGCAATCAGCCCCAGCATTTT

d_call: .
clone_size: once
v_call: TRBV5-5
j_call: TRBJ2-1
cdr3_aa: CASSLLSLNEQFF
cdr3_nt: TGTGCCAGCAGCTTGTTGTCTCTCAATGAGCAGTTCTTC

d_call: TRBD1
clone_size: once
v_call: TRBV30
j_call: TRBJ1-2
cdr3_aa: CAWSVQGVGYTF
cdr3_nt: TGTGCCTGGAGTGTACAGGGGGTCGGCTACACCTTC

d_call: .
clone_size: .
v_call: TRBV3-1/TRBV3-2
j_call: TRBJ1-2
cdr3_aa: CASSRTSNYGYTF
cdr3_nt: TGTGCCAGCAGCCGGACTTCCAACTATGGCTACACCTTC

d_call: TRBD1
clone_size: .
v_call: TRBV27
j_call: TRBJ1-5
cdr3_aa: CASSPRQGSGNQPQHF
cdr3_nt: TGTGCCAGCAGTCCAAGACAGGGGTCCGGCAATCAGCCCCAGCATTTT

d_call: .
clone_size: .
v_call: TRBV19
j_call: TRBJ2-6
cdr3_aa: CASSITTGVGANVLTF
cdr3_nt: TGTGCCAGTAGTATTACAACGGGGGTTGGGGCCAACGTCCTGACTTTC

d_call: .
clone_size: .
v_call: TRBV5-1
j_call: TRBJ2-2
cdr3_aa: CASSLSSNTGELFF
cdr3_nt: TGCGCCAGCAGCTTGTCATCGAACACCGGGGAGCTGTTTTTT

d_call: .
clone_size: .
v_call: TRBV2
j_call: TRBJ1-6
cdr3_aa: CARGLGVRDSPLHF
cdr3_nt: TGTGCCAGGGGACTAGGGGTGCGGGATTCACCCCTCCACTTT

d_call: TRBD1
clone_size: .
v_call: TRBV3-1/TRBV3-2
j_call: TRBJ2-3
cdr3_aa: CASSQGQGRGTDTQYF
cdr3_nt: TGTGCCAGCAGCCAAGGACAGGGCCGGGGCACAGATACGCAGTATTTT

d_call: .
clone_size: .
v_call: TRBV3-1/TRBV3-2
j_call: TRBJ1-1
cdr3_aa: CASSRGANTEAFF
cdr3_nt: TGTGCCAGCAGCCGCGGGGCCAACACTGAAGCTTTCTTT

d_call: TRBD1
clone_size: .
v_call: TRBV4-2
j_call: TRBJ1-1
cdr3_aa: CASSQDWDREEAFF
cdr3_nt: TGTGCCAGCAGCCAAGATTGGGACAGAGAGGAAGCTTTCTTT

d_call: TRBD2
clone_size: once
v_call: TRBV3-1/TRBV3-2
j_call: TRBJ2-3
cdr3_aa: CASSQPGGTTDTQYF
cdr3_nt: TGTGCCAGCAGCCAACCGGGAGGGACCACAGATACGCAGTATTTT

d_call: TRBD2
clone_size: few
v_call: TRBV2
j_call: TRBJ2-3
cdr3_aa: CASAGTSGIPDTQYF
cdr3_nt: TGTGCCAGCGCGGGAACTAGCGGGATTCCAGATACGCAGTATTTT

d_call: TRBD1
clone_size: .
v_call: TRBV19
j_call: TRBJ2-1
cdr3_aa: CASRGEQGQGFVNEQFF
cdr3_nt: TGTGCCAGTAGGGGGGAGCAGGGACAGGGTTTCGTCAATGAGCAGTTCTTC

d_call: TRBD1
clone_size: .
v_call: TRBV3-1/TRBV3-2
j_call: TRBJ2-7
cdr3_aa: CASSQGQRYEQYF
cdr3_nt: TGTGCCAGCAGCCAGGGACAGCGCTACGAGCAGTACTTC

d_call: .
clone_size: .
v_call: TRBV5-6
j_call: TRBJ1-3
cdr3_aa: CASSLQYTSGNTIYF
cdr3_nt: TGTGCCAGCAGCCTACAGTACACCTCTGGAAACACCATATATTTT

d_call: .
clone_size: .
v_call: TRBV5-1
j_call: TRBJ1-5
cdr3_aa: CASSPSGGGSNQPQHF
cdr3_nt: TGCGCCAGCAGCCCGTCGGGGGGTGGGAGCAATCAGCCCCAGCATTTT

d_call: TRBD2
clone_size: .
v_call: TRBV19
j_call: TRBJ2-1
cdr3_aa: CASSFTGTSGNEQFF
cdr3_nt: TGTGCCAGTAGCTTTACCGGGACTAGCGGTAATGAGCAGTTCTTC

d_call: TRBD1
clone_size: .
v_call: TRBV4-1
j_call: TRBJ1-1
cdr3_aa: CASSQDTGGFTEAFF
cdr3_nt: TGCGCCAGCAGCCAAGATACAGGGGGCTTTACTGAAGCTTTCTTT

d_call: .
clone_size: once
v_call: TRBV5-1
j_call: TRBJ1-1
cdr3_aa: CASSLGDIEAFF
cdr3_nt: TGCGCCAGCAGCTTGGGGGACATCGAAGCTTTCTTT

d_call: .
clone_size: .
v_call: TRBV6-5
j_call: TRBJ1-5
cdr3_aa: CASSSAGQPQHF
cdr3_nt: TGTGCCAGCAGTTCCGCCGGGCAGCCCCAGCATTTT

d_call: TRBD2
clone_size: .
v_call: TRBV2
j_call: TRBJ2-7
cdr3_aa: CASSEQRGALGYEQYF
cdr3_nt: TGTGCCAGCAGTGAGCAGCGGGGGGCCCTTGGCTACGAGCAGTACTTC

d_call: .
clone_size: .
v_call: TRBV4-2
j_call: TRBJ2-7
cdr3_aa: CASSQITGVQQTYEQYF
cdr3_nt: TGTGCCAGCAGCCAGATTACAGGCGTCCAACAGACCTACGAGCAGTACTTC

d_call: TRBD1
clone_size: .
v_call: TRBV5-4
j_call: TRBJ2-1
cdr3_aa: CASSLSGTVNEQFF
cdr3_nt: TGTGCCAGCAGCTTGTCGGGGACAGTTAATGAGCAGTTCTTC

d_call: .
clone_size: .
v_call: TRBV2
j_call: TRBJ2-2
cdr3_aa: CASSEVSAVGLFF
cdr3_nt: TGTGCCAGCAGTGAAGTGTCGGCGGTGGGGCTGTTTTTT

d_call: .
clone_size: .
v_call: TRBV28
j_call: TRBJ1-2
cdr3_aa: CASSLSSQVGYGYTF
cdr3_nt: TGTGCCAGCAGTTTAAGTAGTCAGGTTGGCTATGGCTACACCTTC

d_call: .
clone_size: .
v_call: TRBV28
j_call: TRBJ2-7
cdr3_aa: CAIRNRVYEQYF
cdr3_nt: TGTGCCATCCGTAACAGGGTCTACGAGCAGTACTTC

d_call: .
clone_size: .
v_call: TRBV11-2
j_call: TRBJ1-3
cdr3_aa: CASSLDGAGTGNTIYF
cdr3_nt: TGTGCCAGCAGCTTAGATGGGGCAGGGACTGGAAACACCATATATTTT